This entry lists 19 T cell receptor beta chains sequenced from one sample in a study of T cells in Graves' hyperthyroidism and ophthalmopathy. Amplified TCR beta CDR3 regions derived from RNA transcripts. During a first-round RT-PCR of the TCR CDR3, the HTBI primer set was used. MiXCR was run by TCRdb on the multiplex PCR reads, yielding one entry per CDR3 protein. The sample contains some 510,000 distinct CDR3 sequences, 40% to 55% of which appear only once. Sequenced input: peripheral blood or thyroid tissue (not recorded which). The receptors were gathered from a woman aged 18-30 years with Graves' hyperthyroidism.

Worth noting for this clonotype: The junction does not match germline at one end; this may be a read error. CDR3 in amino acids: CASSQDVGDRGGYTF. The CDR3 DNA reads as TGCGCCAGCAGCCAAGATGTAGGGGACAGGGGCGGCTACACCTTC. V and J are TRBV7-9 and TRBJ1-2; 10 positions match TRBD1. This CDR3 has 15 residues. The V gene's germline CDR1 is SEHNR and CDR2 FQNEAQ (reference sequence).

This clonotype has just a few counts. This rearrangement joins TRBV5-1 to TRBJ2-7; 9 positions agree with TRBD1. The germline CDR1 and CDR2 sequences are SGHRS and YFSETQ. V shed 4 bases and J 4 bases; nucleotides not matched to a gene: 6. The CDR3 is 14 residues long. CDR3 nucleotide sequence: TGCGCCAGCAGCACCCGGGACAGGGTGTACGAGCAGTACTTC. Its protein product is CASSTRDRVYEQYF.

This clonotype was seen a single time. The chain is built from TRBV15 and TRBJ2-5; tentative D call: TRBD1 (6 bases). The germline V gene encodes CDR1 LNHNV and CDR2 YYDKDF (reference sequence). The CDR3 runs 15 residues. Trimming removed 5 bases from V and 2 bases from J, with 15 bases in between. The CDR3 spells CATSGTSGGQETQYF. CDR3 DNA sequence: TGTGCCACCAGCGGGACATCAGGCGGGCAAGAGACCCAGTACTTC. Filled out from reference TRBV15 and TRBJ2-5, the complete variable domain reads DAMVIQNPRYQVTQFGKPVTLSCSQTLNHNVMYWYQQKSSQAPKLLFHYYDKDFNNEADTPDNFQSRRPNTSFCFLDIRSPGLGDTAMYLCATSGTSGGQETQYFGPGTRLLVL.

This clonotype has just a few counts. This CDR3 reads CASSLIGTSGKEQYF. The CDR3, as DNA: TGTGCCAGCAGCTTGATTGGGACTAGCGGGAAAGAGCAGTACTTC. The V gene is TRBV5-4, the J gene TRBJ2-7; TRBD2 matches at 13 bases. With V trimmed by 1 base and J by 7 bases, 5 bases remained unmatched. The germline gives CDR1 SGHNT, CDR2 YYREEE (reference sequence). The length of the CDR3 is 15 residues.

The V gene is TRBV2, the J gene TRBJ2-2, with 8 bases aligning to TRBD2. Per the germline V gene, CDR1 is SNHLY and CDR2 is FYNNEI. This CDR3 is 18 amino acids long. J lost 2 bases, V lost 7 bases, and 15 bases had no gene match. CDR3 DNA: TGTGCCAGCACCTCACCCATCCAGCGGGGGACAAACACCGGGGAGCTGTTTTTT. Encoded protein: CASTSPIQRGTNTGELFF.

The genes are TRBV11-1 and TRBJ1-3; D is possibly TRBD1 (5 bases). Germline assignment: CDR1 SGHAT and CDR2 FQDESV (reference sequence). V was cut by 8 bases and J by 2 bases, with 22 bases left in between. CDR3 length: 17 amino acids. This CDR3 is CASSPTSPAGTGNTIYF. The DNA for the CDR3 is TGTGCCAGCTCACCTACCTCCCCGGCAGGGACTGGAAACACCATATATTTT.

The V call is TRBV9, the J call TRBJ1-1; possible D gene TRBD1, 5 bases. Germline V gene data show CDR1 as SGDLS and CDR2 as YYNGEE. V lost 1 base and J lost 7, with 11 bases in between. This CDR3 region has 13 residues. This CDR3 is CASSVRDGGEAFF. The DNA of the CDR3 is TGTGCCAGCAGCGTAAGGGACGGCGGTGAAGCTTTCTTT.

The gene calls are TRBV29-1 and TRBJ2-5, with unresolved D. This CDR3 region has 9 residues. The germline gives CDR1 SQVTM, CDR2 ANQGSEA. Trimming took 7 bases from V and 6 from J, leaving 6 bases between them. The CDR3 is CSERKTQYF. In DNA form, the CDR3 reads TGCAGCGAAAGAAAGACCCAGTACTTC.

The gene calls are TRBV19 and TRBJ1-1; TRBD1 is a possible D gene (5 bases). The CDR3 runs 15 residues. The V gene lost 5 bases and the J gene lost 2 bases, with 15 bases spanning the gap. CDR1 and CDR2 from the germline V gene are LNHDA and SQIVND (reference sequence). CDR3 DNA: TGTGCCAGTAGTGCCCCCCGGGACTATAACACTGAAGCTTTCTTT. Translated, it gives CASSAPRDYNTEAFF.

The V and J genes are TRBV10-3 and TRBJ1-1, with D uncertain. The CDR3 is 13 residues long. V was shortened by 8 bases and J by 3 bases, with 13 bases between the two germline ends. Looked up from germline, CDR1 is ENHRY and CDR2 is SYGVKD. The CDR3 spells CAILERYDTEAFF. The CDR3 DNA reads TGTGCCATCTTAGAGAGGTATGACACTGAAGCTTTCTTT.

The J gene is TRBJ1-1, the V gene TRBV7-9; tentative D call: TRBD1 (6 bases). The CDR3 length is 14 residues. The V gene lost 3 bases and the J gene lost 5 bases, with 13 bases spanning the gap. CDR1 SEHNR and CDR2 FQNEAQ come from the germline V gene (reference sequence). CDR3 nucleotides: TGTGCCAGCAGCTTCCGGGACAAAGGAACTGAAGCTTTCTTT. Its protein product is CASSFRDKGTEAFF.

This clonotype was seen more than once but under ten times. The chain couples TRBV19 to TRBJ1-5; D gene uncertain. The V end lost 2 bases, the J end lost 4 bases, and 3 bases lay between the germline ends. The CDR3 sequence is 12 residues long. Germline loops: CDR1 LNHDA, CDR2 SQIVND (reference sequence). DNA for the CDR3: TGTGCCAGTAGTATAAGTAATCAGCCCCAGCATTTT. This translates into CASSISNQPQHF.

The gene calls are TRBV20-1 and TRBJ2-7; TRBD2 aligns across 7 bases. V dropped 3 bases and J dropped 4; count of bases not matched to a gene: 6. This CDR3 contains 13 residues. The germline V gene encodes CDR1 DFQATT and CDR2 SNEGSKA (reference sequence). The CDR3 loop is CSASGRKVYEQYF. The DNA of the CDR3 is TGCAGTGCTAGCGGGAGGAAGGTGTACGAGCAGTACTTC.

This clonotype was seen more than once but under ten times. The genes are TRBV6-5 and TRBJ2-5, with 10 bases identical to TRBD1. There are 15 residues in the CDR3. J lost 5 bases, V lost 6 bases, and 9 bases had no gene match. Germline assignment: CDR1 MNHEY and CDR2 SVGAGI. The CDR3 bases are TGTGCCAGCAGCCTCCCGGGACAGGGGTGGGAGACCCAGTACTTC. Translation: CASSLPGQGWETQYF.

The chain joins TRBV24-1 to TRBJ1-1, with D unclear. The CDR3 has 15 residues. V was cut by 2 bases and J by 0 bases, with 9 bases left in between. In germline, CDR1 is KGHDR, CDR2 SFDVKD. The CDR3 loop reads CATSDSKTLNTEAFF. CDR3 nucleotide sequence: TGTGCCACCAGTGATTCAAAGACGCTGAACACTGAAGCTTTCTTT.

The sample holds many counts of this clonotype. This chain connects TRBV10-3 to TRBJ2-7; 7 bases are shared with TRBD1. Germline V lookup: CDR1 ENHRY, CDR2 SYGVKD. The CDR3 has 15 amino acids. V was clipped by 4 bases and J by 2 bases; unmatched bases: 8. The CDR3 loop is CAISGVWDRTYEQYF. Here the CDR3 DNA reads TGTGCCATCAGTGGAGTTTGGGACAGAACCTACGAGCAGTACTTC.

The rearrangement uses TRBV7-9 and TRBJ1-6; no clear D gene. Trimming cost V 6 bases and J 10 bases, with 22 bases left between them. The germline V gene has CDR1 SEHNR and CDR2 FQNEAQ (reference sequence). The CDR3 consists of 16 residues. CDR3 loop: CASSYGPESTESPLHF. The CDR3 DNA sequence: TGTGCCAGCAGTTACGGGCCAGAGTCAACTGAGTCACCCCTCCACTTT.

Details on this clonotype: A much larger clone lies a single base off, so this may be a read error. The rearrangement links TRBV29-1 to TRBJ2-2; 7 positions match TRBD1. CDR1 and CDR2 (germline): SQVTM, ANQGSEA. The CDR3 totals 13 residues. Trimming cost V 4 bases and J 1 base; bases outside gene matches: 0. The CDR3 protein is CSVGDRNTGELFF. The CDR3 bases are TGCAGCGTTGGGGACAGGAACACCGGGGAGCTGTTTTTT.

This clonotype was seen ten or more times. The chain employs TRBV10-1 and TRBJ2-2, with D unresolved. CDR1 is WNHNN, CDR2 SYGVQD, per germline (reference sequence). This CDR3 has 12 amino acids. V lost 2 bases to trimming and J lost 7 bases, with 5 bases between them. The CDR3 nucleotides read TGCGCCAGCAGTGAGGGGAACGGGGAGCTGTTTTTT. Its translation is CASSEGNGELFF.